One sample yielded the 18 T cell receptor beta chains listed below, sequenced in a study of CD4 and CD8 cells across lung adenocarcinoma regions. TCRdb re-called the PCR reads through MiXCR, storing one row per CDR3 protein. The repertoire holds over 15,000 distinct CDR3 sequences, with roughly 46% as singletons. The specimen sequenced was CD4+ T cells from the margin of a lung tumor. All receptors come from a male donor with lung adenocarcinoma. The CD4 and CD8 labels of this study may be unreliable.

This clonotype appeared a few times. The rearrangement joins TRBV18 to TRBJ2-7; D is possibly TRBD1 (5 bases). The CDR3 covers 13 residues. The germline V gene has CDR1 KGHSH and CDR2 LQKENI. V was pared by 2 bases and J by 3 bases, with 8 bases between. The CDR3 spells CASSPAQGYEQYF. CDR3 nucleotides: TGTGCCAGCTCACCAGCGCAGGGCTACGAGCAGTACTTC.

This clonotype has a count of ten or more. This sequence joins TRBV6-1 and TRBJ1-2; a possible D gene is TRBD1 (5 bases). This CDR3 is 14 amino acids long. Germline CDR1 reads MNHNS; CDR2 reads SASEGT. The V gene lost 1 base and the J gene lost 4 bases, with 10 bases spanning the gap. The CDR3, as DNA: TGTGCCAGCAGTGAAGGCCAGGGAGGCTATGGCTACACCTTC. This translates into CASSEGQGGYGYTF.

This clonotype was seen a few times. The chain is built from TRBV10-2 and TRBJ2-1, with TRBD1 matching 7 bases. Trimming at V came to 8 bases and at J to 3 bases, leaving 7 bases not matched to a gene. CDR1 is WSHSY, CDR2 SAAADI, per germline. This CDR3 is built from 14 residues. The DNA of the CDR3 is TGCGCCAGCGCTATTGGACAGGTCTACAATGAGCAGTTCTTC. It is translated as CASAIGQVYNEQFF.

This clonotype was detected ten times or more. This chain connects TRBV7-3 to TRBJ2-1, with TRBD2 matching 10 bases. The CDR3 covers 16 residues. V gave up 4 bases and J gave up 7 bases; unmatched junction bases: 10. The germline gives CDR1 SGHTA, CDR2 FQGTGA. The CDR3 region has the DNA TGTGCCAGCAGCTCCCGGCTAGCGGGAGTTATGAATGAGCAGTTCTTC. Protein sequence: CASSSRLAGVMNEQFF.

This clonotype was found many times. The chain carries TRBV30 and TRBJ1-2; 7 nucleotides line up with TRBD1. The germline CDR1 and CDR2 sequences are GTSNPN and SVGIG (reference sequence). This CDR3 is built from 12 residues. After removal of 8 bases from V and 3 bases from J, the junction contained 6 bases not matched to a gene. CDR3 sequence reads: CAAIRGDYGYTF. In DNA form, the CDR3 reads TGTGCCGCGATCAGGGGGGACTATGGCTACACCTTC.

Points on this clonotype: Mismatch with germline at one junction end may stem from a read error. Written as DNA, the CDR3 is TGCGCCAGCAGCGGCCTGGGGCTGGGAGTCAGAGATACGCAGTATTTC. This encodes CASSGLGLGVRDTQYF. This chain joins TRBV4-1 and TRBJ2-3; the D call may be TRBD1 or TRBD2 (5 bases each). The CDR3 has 16 residues. In germline, CDR1 is MGHRA, CDR2 YSYEKL.

The rearrangement uses TRBV5-1 and TRBJ2-5, with 8 bases fitting TRBD2. The DNA end lines up better with TRBJ2-7; the J call may be wrong. This CDR3 has 18 amino acids. Germline V gene sequence: CDR1 SGHRS, CDR2 YFSETQ. CDR3 in amino acids: CASSLWGPGGGGGGEQYF. The CDR3 bases are TGCGCCAGCAGCTTGTGGGGGCCGGGAGGGGGGGGGGGGGGCGAGCAGTACTTC.

The chain is built from TRBV27 and TRBJ2-4; weak D call: TRBD1 (5 bases). Trimming removed 2 bases from V and 12 bases from J, with 23 bases in between. This CDR3 is 16 amino acids long. Germline V gives CDR1 MNHEY, CDR2 SMNVEV (reference sequence). CDR3 sequence: CASSLVGPAAKDTQYF. The CDR3 region has the DNA TGTGCCAGCAGTTTAGTGGGGCCAGCAGCCAAAGATACTCAGTACTTC.

This clonotype is medium-sized (0.01 to 0.1%) in the sample. The rearrangement links TRBV14 to TRBJ2-5; 9 nucleotides align to TRBD1. The J segment lost 5 bases and the V segment lost 5 bases, leaving 9 bases of the junction unmatched. Germline V gene data show CDR1 as SGHDN and CDR2 as FVKESK. The CDR3 extends over 15 amino acids. CDR3 sequence (DNA): TGTGCCAGCAGCAGACTAACAGGGGGCGGGGAGACCCAGTACTTC. It specifies CASSRLTGGGETQYF.

This clonotype was counted at least ten times. The rearrangement links TRBV14 to TRBJ1-2; D ambiguous. From germline, CDR1 is SGHDN and CDR2 FVKESK. Trimming shortened V by 0 bases and J by 4 bases, and 6 bases separated the two germline ends. There are 13 residues in the CDR3. The CDR3 nucleotides are TGTGCCAGCAGCCAAGATCCCACCTATGGCTACACCTTC. This codes for CASSQDPTYGYTF.

The chain recombines TRBV30 with TRBJ2-1; either TRBD1 or TRBD2 may supply D (5 bases each). The CDR3 is 16 amino acids. Germline V gene sequence: CDR1 GTSNPN, CDR2 SVGIG (reference sequence). The V gene lost 4 bases and the J gene lost 3 bases, with 19 bases spanning the gap. DNA for the CDR3: TGTGCCTGGACCCTCGGTGGGGGTTCACTCTACAATGAGCAGTTCTTC. Its protein product is CAWTLGGGSLYNEQFF. The full variable domain, with the rest looked up from reference TRBV30 and TRBJ2-1, is SQTIHQWPATLVQPVGSPLSLECTVEGTSNPNLYWYRQAAGRGLQLLFYSVGIGQISSEVPQNLSASRPQDRQFILSSKKLLLSDSGFYLCAWTLGGGSLYNEQFFGPGTRLTVL.

In its sample, this clonotype was seen a few times. This chain links TRBV7-9 with TRBJ2-3; D perhaps matches TRBD2 (6 bases). V dropped 7 bases and J dropped 0 bases, with 11 bases sitting between them. CDR1 is SEHNR and CDR2 is FQNEAQ in the germline V gene (reference sequence). The CDR3 length is 14 residues. CDR3 nucleotide sequence: TGTGCCAGCACCGGGACTTCTAGCACAGATACGCAGTATTTT. Protein: CASTGTSSTDTQYF.

DNA of the CDR3: TGCGCCAGCGCTCTGGACAGGGGTGGCTACGAGCAGTACGTC. It encodes CASALDRGGYEQYV. The V gene is TRBV10-2, the J gene TRBJ2-1; 9 bases are shared with TRBD1. The end of the DNA is better explained by TRBJ2-7, so the J call may be wrong. Germline assignment: CDR1 WSHSY and CDR2 SAAADI. CDR3 size: 14 residues.

This clonotype was counted once. A read error may account for a junction end that differs from germline. The gene calls are TRBV10-2 and TRBJ2-4; D may match TRBD1 or TRBD2 (5 bases each). The CDR3 has 14 amino acids. Germline V gene data show CDR1 as WSHSY and CDR2 as SAAADI. In nucleotides, the CDR3 is TGCGGCAGCACGGGGCTGGGAGCCACAGATATTCAGTACTTC. Translating it yields CGSTGLGATDIQYF.

The chain has TRBV6-5 and TRBJ2-1; D unresolved. The J call is uncertain, as TRBJ2-5 better fits the DNA end. The CDR3 runs to 13 residues. Germline V CDR1 and CDR2: MNHEY, SVGAGI. The CDR3 sequence: CASSYLGQETQYF. CDR3 sequence (DNA): TGTGCCAGCAGTTATCTGGGCCAAGAGACCCAGTACTTC.

For this clonotype: At one boundary the junction diverges from the germline segment, which might be a read error. The rearrangement uses TRBV7-2 and TRBJ2-5, with D unresolved. The germline V gene encodes CDR1 SGHTA and CDR2 FQGNSA. The CDR3 is 14 residues long. CDR3 in amino acids: CAGRAGLVQDTQYF. The CDR3 region has the DNA TGTGCGGGCCGCGCAGGCCTTGTCCAAGATACCCAGTACTTC.

This clonotype was recorded at least ten times. The chain carries TRBV11-1 and TRBJ2-3, with D perhaps assigned TRBD1 or TRBD2 (5 bases each). Germline CDR1 and CDR2: SGHAT and FQDESV (reference sequence). This CDR3 contains 14 residues. V was pared by 0 bases and J by 6 bases, with 10 bases between. The CDR3 DNA is TGTGCCAGCAGCTTAGCGGGACCTCGGGATACGCAGTATTTT. Protein: CASSLAGPRDTQYF.

Turning to this clonotype: The junction does not match germline at one end; this may be a read error. The chain is built from TRBV4-2 and TRBJ2-5; a possible D gene is TRBD2 (6 bases). The CDR3 spans 16 residues. Germline loops: CDR1 LGHNA, CDR2 YNFKEQ. CDR3 amino acids: CASGGVGGTAQETQYF. The CDR3 coding sequence is TGTGCCAGCGGGGGAGTCGGGGGAACCGCCCAAGAGACCCAGTACTTT.